This TCR beta chain was identified during a study of T cells in Graves' hyperthyroidism and ophthalmopathy. This CDR3 comprises 15 residues. Germline V gives CDR1 MRHNA, CDR2 SNTAGT. Trimming shortened V by 3 bases and J by 3 bases, and 11 bases separated the two germline ends. From RNA transcripts, TCR beta CDR3 regions were amplified. First-round RT-PCR with HTBI primers amplified the TCR CDR3 region. One entry per CDR3 protein results from TCRdb running MiXCR on the multiplex PCR reads. The table has roughly 240,000 distinct CDR3 sequences, around 25% seen once; the top ten hold around 40%. PBMCs were collected from an approximately 9.5 ml volume of fresh peripheral blood. In its sample, this clonotype was seen many times.

This clonotype was obtained from a woman between 40 and 55 years old with Graves' ophthalmopathy. The chain joins TRBV6-4 to TRBJ2-2, with D maybe TRBD2 (5 bases). The sequenced material came from blood. CDR3: CASSETAEDTGELFF. The CDR3 coding sequence is TGTGCCAGCAGTGAAACAGCGGAGGACACCGGGGAGCTGTTTTTT.